This T cell receptor beta chain is from a study of T cell repertoires in cytomegalovirus infection. About the research overall: Signatures in public TCR beta sequences pointed to both CMV infection and matching HLA type. Whole-study findings and limits: The study identified carriers of CMV plus the relevant HLA from cumulative public TCR beta family frequency. The study found HLA-C-restricted CMV-specific TCR beta clonotypes dominating the ex vivo response.

TCRdb passed the reads through MiXCR, listing each CDR3 protein once. This repertoire shows approximately 320,000 distinct CDR3 sequences, 8% to 10% found once; its top ten account for 3.5% to 4.5%. In regard to this clonotype: As yet, its antigen is unknown.

The CDR3 has 17 residues. Germline loops: CDR1 MDHEN, CDR2 SYDVKM. Trimming cost V 3 bases and J 8 bases; bases outside gene matches: 16. The receptor's source is a human donor in good health (CMV status not recorded). Some clones in this sample may be carry-over from other donors' samples. The sequencing input was PBMCs. The chain recombines TRBV28 with TRBJ2-1, with TRBD2 identical over 7 bases. CDR3 bases: TGTGCCAGCAGTTTGAGGGGCGGGAGCTTAGGTGTCGATGAGCAGTTCTTC. Its translation: CASSLRGGSLGVDEQFF.